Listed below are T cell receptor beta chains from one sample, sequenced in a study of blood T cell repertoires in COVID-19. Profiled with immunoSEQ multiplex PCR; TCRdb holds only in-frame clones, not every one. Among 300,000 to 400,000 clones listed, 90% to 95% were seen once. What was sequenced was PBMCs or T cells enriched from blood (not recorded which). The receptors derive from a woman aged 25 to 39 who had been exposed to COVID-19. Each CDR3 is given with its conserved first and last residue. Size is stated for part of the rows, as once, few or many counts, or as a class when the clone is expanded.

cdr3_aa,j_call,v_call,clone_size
CSVQQGDETQYF,TRBJ2-5,TRBV29-1,NA
CASSTGQGAGTEAFF,TRBJ1-1,TRBV7-9,once
CASTESGGREDTQYF,TRBJ2-3,TRBV5-4,once
CASSSGLAGTDTQYF,TRBJ2-3,TRBV27,NA
CASSPWGQDTGELFF,TRBJ2-2,TRBV5-1,NA
CASSSIGQGYGYTF,TRBJ1-2,TRBV5-4,NA
CASSLKAFLTGAGTDTQYF,TRBJ2-3,TRBV7-3,NA
CASRSGGAETQYF,TRBJ2-5,TRBV2,NA
CAISERVLRSNTGELFF,TRBJ2-2,TRBV10-3,NA
CASSFNSVTGYTF,TRBJ1-2,TRBV12-3/TRBV12-4,NA
CASSSRLAGASLDGELFF,TRBJ2-2,TRBV7-9,NA
CASSESGTGAYNSPLHF,TRBJ1-6,TRBV6-1,NA
CAWNLGGAFF,TRBJ1-1,TRBV30,NA
CASSLRRTNTEAFF,TRBJ1-1,TRBV27,NA
CASSAPEQGGTEAFF,TRBJ1-1,TRBV5-1,NA